Below, one TCR beta chain is given with its context. Its antigen is still unknown. This sample is part of a study of cytomegalovirus exposure and HLA in healthy donors. General study findings and limits: In a later analysis, at a false discovery rate of 0.05, over 15,000 TCR beta sequences matched HLA alleles. The authors excluded some V segments, including TRBV6-2 and TRBV6-3, as indistinguishable.

The trim removed 4 bases at V and 6 bases at J, leaving 5 bases unmatched. CDR1 and CDR2 (germline): LNHDA, SQIVND (reference sequence). This CDR3 is 14 amino acids long. The PCR made use of 60 Vbeta and 13 Jbeta primers. Generated by immunoSEQ multiplex PCR, the TCRdb table keeps only in-frame clones and is missing some. The table includes approximately 120,000 clones, 74% detected once. The chain combines TRBV19 with TRBJ2-1; TRBD2 agrees at 8 bases. The source is a human donor in good health. What was sequenced was PBMCs. CDR3 in DNA: TGTGCCAGTAGTAAGAGCGGGAGTTTCAATGAGCAGTTCTTC. As protein: CASSKSGSFNEQFF.